Given below is one TCR beta chain in context. Its specificity is not known. The ends were cut back, 2 bases at V and 8 bases at J, with 9 bases in the middle. This CDR3 is 12 amino acids long. Germline values: CDR1 SGDLS, CDR2 YYNGEE. Libraries were prepared by immunoSEQ multiplex PCR; TCRdb keeps only in-frame clonotypes and omits some of them. The table shows under 35,000 clones, with 80% to 95% occurring only once. This sample is part of a study of T cells in localized non-small cell lung cancer. Findings and limits, study-wide: Turning up in adjacent lung were a median around 50 of the top 100 tumor clones. Higher adjacent-lung clonality was associated with shorter survival.

The sequence came from a female donor of 60 years or more with stage I lung adenocarcinoma. This chain uses TRBV9 with TRBJ2-3; a possible D gene is TRBD2 (5 bases). The sample was peripheral blood, taken before any cancer treatment. This chain's CDR3 is CASSVLGGTQYF. CDR3 DNA sequence: TGTGCCAGCAGCGTTCTAGGAGGTACGCAGTATTTT.